This T cell receptor beta chain was recorded in a study of cytomegalovirus exposure and HLA in healthy donors (dated by TCRdb to the late 2010s). Regarding the complete study: According to a later analysis, one platform produced both the 120 validation repertoires and the 700 or so repertoires of the first cohort. The study combined high-throughput TCR immunosequencing, statistical association of individual TCRs with disease status, and machine learning to predict cytomegalovirus infection status. A separate validation cohort of over 95 different subjects was used in addition to the approximately 670-subject first cohort. The study was designed to test whether signatures of past pathogen exposure could be identified by cataloging public T cell receptors.

With respect to this clone: It has no known antigen specificity. The input lacks base qualities; no much larger clone sits a single base away.

Donors formed part of the validation cohort, which comprised about 120 subjects and was distinct from the first cohort of several hundred subjects. Paper-wide results and their limitations: A later analysis found that TCRs clustered in the first cohort also tended to co-occur in the roughly 120 validation repertoires, with just under 95% of cluster scores above 0. According to the authors, the approach could potentially be generalized to other disease states and immunological phenotypes. In vitro tests confirmed that a few of the cytomegalovirus-associated TCR beta chains recognize cytomegalovirus antigens. Across donors, most TCR sequences were observed very rarely, whereas some public TCRs were present in many individuals. A later analysis lacked HLA typing for the validation cohort, so it scored co-occurrence in that cohort across all 110 or so repertoires. A total of fewer than 200 TCR beta chains were listed by the study as associated with cytomegalovirus. Cytomegalovirus status was reported to be diagnosed by the classifier with high specificity and sensitivity in both the original and validation cohorts.

Libraries were constructed by the immunoSEQ multiplex PCR assay. In the source study's methods: A statistical classification framework was built for diagnosing cytomegalovirus status from the catalog of TCR beta chain sequences. TCRdb mirrors the immuneACCESS table, restricted to in-frame sequences. Some clones are absent from its copies; in checked studies, under half trace to an unresolved V gene, and the reason for the others is unknown. The DNA gave D and trimming, while V, J and clone size come from that table. Across this sample there are roughly 56,000 clones, with around 90% seen only once. The ten largest clones take up approximately 2.1% of the sample. Input material: PBMCs. The TCR was taken from a woman aged 25 to 39 in good health and CMV-seronegative.

The CDR3 reads as follows: CASSQDTGGSGQPQHF. The sequenced DNA is TGTGCCAGCAGCCAAGATACAGGGGGCTCCGGACAGCCCCAGCATTTT. The chain is assembled from TRBV4-2 and TRBJ1-5, and TRBD1 aligns with 9 junction nucleotides. The junction shows trimming of 0 bases on V and 7 bases on J, and the gene matches do not reach 7 bases of it. The cysteine opens and the phenylalanine closes a CDR3 of 16 amino acids. The only DNA kept is the CDR3, 48 bases in frame from the first base. Based on the germline V gene, the CDR1 and CDR2 sequences are LGHNA and YNFKEQ.